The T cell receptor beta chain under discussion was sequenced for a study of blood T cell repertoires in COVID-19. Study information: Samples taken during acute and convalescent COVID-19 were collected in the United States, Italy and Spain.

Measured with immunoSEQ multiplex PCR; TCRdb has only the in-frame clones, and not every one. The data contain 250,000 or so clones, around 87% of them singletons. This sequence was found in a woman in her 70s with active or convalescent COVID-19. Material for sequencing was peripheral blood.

The CDR3 bases are TGTGCCAGCTCCCAGCGCGTCACAGATACGCAGTATTTT. Encoded protein: CASSQRVTDTQYF. The rearrangement links TRBV18 to TRBJ2-3; D uncertain. The CDR3 has 13 amino acids. Per the germline V gene, CDR1 is KGHSH and CDR2 is LQKENI. The V and J ends lost 6 bases and 2 bases respectively, with 9 bases between them.